Following are 20 T cell receptor beta chains from one sample sequenced in a study of CD8 T cells in ankylosing spondylitis. TCRdb independently ran MiXCR on the 5' RACE reads; one entry per CDR3 protein. Of 150,000 to 200,000 distinct CDR3 sequences in the sample, 30% to 35% were seen once. The material sequenced was synovial fluid, either unsorted or a sorted T cell fraction (not recorded which). These receptors all stem from a male donor with ankylosing spondylitis.

The genes are TRBV5-5 and TRBJ2-7, with D unresolved. V dropped 3 bases and J dropped 2 bases, with 12 bases sitting between them. CDR3 length: 14 residues. Germline V CDR1 and CDR2: SGHKS, YYEKEE (reference sequence). The CDR3 DNA is TGTGCCAGCAGCTGGGCGAGCGCCCCCTACGAGCAGTACTTC. It yields the protein CASSWASAPYEQYF.

This rearrangement joins TRBV5-6 to TRBJ2-7, with D perhaps being TRBD1 or TRBD2 (5 bases each). V gave up 4 bases and J gave up 7 bases, with 24 bases separating them. CDR1 and CDR2 from the germline V gene are SGHDT and YYEEEE. The CDR3 runs 16 residues. CDR3: CASSARHTGGSQEQYF. The CDR3 DNA reads as TGTGCCAGCAGCGCAAGGCATACAGGAGGTTCACAGGAGCAGTACTTC.

The CDR3 nucleotides are TGTGCCAGCAGTACAGTGCCCTACGAGCAGTACTTC. Translated, it gives CASSTVPYEQYF. V and J are TRBV5-6 and TRBJ2-7; D gene unclear. The length of the CDR3 is 12 residues. Germline lookup yields CDR1 SGHDT and CDR2 YYEEEE. Between the trimmed V and J ends, which lost 5 bases and 2 bases, there was a span of 8 bases.

Only a few counts were recorded for this clonotype. The rearrangement uses TRBV6-1 and TRBJ2-7; D is ambiguous. CDR1 and CDR2 from the germline V gene are MNHNS and SASEGT. V lost 2 bases and J lost 4, with 3 bases in between. The length of the CDR3 is 11 residues. The CDR3 DNA sequence: TGTGCCAGCAGTGAATTTTACGAGCAGTACTTC. Its protein is CASSEFYEQYF.

The chain couples TRBV9 to TRBJ2-2; D is possibly TRBD1 (6 bases). Trimming left V 0 bases short and J 4 bases short, with 13 bases between. The CDR3 length is 16 residues. CDR1 SGDLS and CDR2 YYNGEE come from the germline V gene. CDR3 DNA: TGTGCCAGCAGCGTAGTCGCAGGGGTGGGCACCGGGGAGCTGTTTTTT. It is translated as CASSVVAGVGTGELFF.

This clonotype was observed many times. The chain uses TRBV6-5 and TRBJ2-7; the D is unclear. Trimming shortened V by 2 bases and J by 6 bases, and 20 bases separated the two germline ends. CDR1 and CDR2 from the germline V gene are MNHEY and SVGAGI. The CDR3 contains 16 residues. CDR3 nucleotide sequence: TGTGCCAGCAGTTACGCCAGCTTAGGACGATCAGCCGAGCAGTACTTC. Residues: CASSYASLGRSAEQYF.

This clonotype was recorded at least ten times. The chain recombines TRBV7-2 with TRBJ2-7, with TRBD1 matching 9 bases. Germline loops: CDR1 SGHTA, CDR2 FQGNSA. Losses at the gene ends were 5 bases for V and 6 bases for J; bases not matched to a gene: 8. The CDR3 contains 14 residues. The CDR3 spells CASSKDRGLREQYF. The CDR3 nucleotides read TGTGCCAGCAGCAAGGACAGGGGTCTCCGCGAGCAGTACTTC.

The chain employs TRBV11-1 and TRBJ2-3; 7 positions match TRBD1. The germline gives CDR1 SGHAT, CDR2 FQDESV (reference sequence). The CDR3 spans 16 residues. Trimming at V came to 5 bases and at J to 4 bases, leaving 12 bases not matched to a gene. CDR3 region: CASSPSERGRADTQYF. CDR3 DNA: TGTGCCAGCAGCCCCTCTGAAAGGGGGCGCGCAGATACGCAGTATTTT.

The table lists this clonotype with a few counts. The rearrangement joins TRBV11-3 to TRBJ1-4, with D uncertain. CDR3 length: 15 residues. The V gene lost 5 bases and the J gene lost 5 bases, with 15 bases spanning the gap. CDR1 and CDR2 (germline): SGHNT, YENEEA. The CDR3, as DNA: TGTGCCAGCAGCCCTACCGGGTCGCGGAATGAAAAACTGTTTTTT. Protein sequence: CASSPTGSRNEKLFF.

The chain recombines TRBV4-2 with TRBJ2-4; TRBD1 matches at 10 bases. V was pared by 1 base and J by 1 base, with 1 base of the junction left unmatched. The CDR3 is 16 amino acids. Germline V gene lookup returns CDR1 LGHNA and CDR2 YNFKEQ. The CDR3 DNA reads TGTGCCAGCAGCCAAGTGGACAGGGGGGCCAAAAACATTCAGTACTTC. Its protein product is CASSQVDRGAKNIQYF.

This clonotype was seen at least ten times. The chain is built from TRBV7-8 and TRBJ2-7, with D perhaps matching TRBD2 (5 bases). The CDR3 contains 16 residues. Germline V gives CDR1 SGHVS, CDR2 FQNEAQ. Trimming shortened V by 4 bases and J by 0 bases, and 16 bases separated the two germline ends. CDR3 DNA: TGTGCCAGCAGCTATACACCGGGAATATCCTCCTACGAGCAGTACTTC. Protein product: CASSYTPGISSYEQYF.

The V and J genes are TRBV29-1 and TRBJ2-3; 10 nucleotides line up with TRBD2. V gave up 3 bases and J gave up 3 bases; unmatched junction bases: 9. Germline V CDR1 and CDR2: SQVTM, ANQGSEA. The CDR3 is made up of 16 amino acids. CDR3 nucleotide sequence: TGCAGCGTTGATAGCCTAGCGGGGGTTAGAACAGATACGCAGTATTTT. Amino acid sequence: CSVDSLAGVRTDTQYF.

This sequence joins TRBV28 and TRBJ2-7; 13 bases map to TRBD2. The CDR3 totals 16 residues. V lost 5 bases and J lost 3; bases outside the gene matches: 7. Germline V gene lookup returns CDR1 MDHEN and CDR2 SYDVKM. For the CDR3, the DNA is TGTGCCAGCAGTCCACTACGGACTAGCGGGAGCTACGAGCAGTACTTC. Translation: CASSPLRTSGSYEQYF.

The rearrangement joins TRBV7-3 to TRBJ2-5; possibly TRBD1 for D (6 bases). This CDR3 is 14 amino acids long. Germline lookup yields CDR1 SGHTA and CDR2 FQGTGA. Trimming removed 3 bases from V and 1 base from J, with 9 bases in between. The CDR3 protein is CASSLDSRQETQYF. The CDR3 DNA sequence: TGTGCCAGCAGCTTGGACAGCCGCCAAGAGACCCAGTACTTC.

This clonotype came up a few times. V gene TRBV20-1 combines with J gene TRBJ1-1; D is ambiguous. There are 14 residues in the CDR3. The V end lost 1 base, the J end lost 4 bases, and 13 bases lay between the germline ends. CDR1 is DFQATT and CDR2 is SNEGSKA in the germline V gene (reference sequence). CDR3 DNA sequence: TGCAGTGCTAGAGTGGAGGGCCGTGGCACTGAAGCTTTCTTT. It is translated as CSARVEGRGTEAFF.

This clonotype was seen a few times. The CDR3 coding sequence is TGTGCCATCAGTGCAGACCAGGGGAACTACGAGCAGTACTTC. Its protein is CAISADQGNYEQYF. The gene calls are TRBV10-3 and TRBJ2-7, with D possibly TRBD1 on 6 matching bases. Trimming removed 4 bases from V and 3 bases from J, with 13 bases in between. Germline CDR1 and CDR2: ENHRY and SYGVKD. The CDR3 runs to 14 residues.

The V and J genes are TRBV12-3 or TRBV12-4 and TRBJ2-1; D possibly corresponds to TRBD2 (5 bases). CDR3 length equals 15 residues. Between the trimmed V and J ends, which lost 4 bases and 0 bases, there was a span of 10 bases. CDR3 coding DNA: TGTGCCAGCAGTTCAACTAGTGTCTCCTACAATGAGCAGTTCTTC. Its translation is CASSSTSVSYNEQFF.

The V call is TRBV12-3 or TRBV12-4, the J call TRBJ2-7; 8 bases are a match to TRBD1. The CDR3 extends over 14 amino acids. The V segment lost 5 bases and the J segment 7 bases; nucleotides outside the gene matches: 10. The CDR3 sequence: CASSPTGGVWEQYF. The DNA of the CDR3 is TGTGCCAGCAGTCCCACAGGGGGAGTCTGGGAGCAGTACTTC.

The sample holds a few counts of this clonotype. This chain uses TRBV5-5 with TRBJ2-5, with 7 bases aligning to TRBD1. Germline V gene sequence: CDR1 SGHKS, CDR2 YYEKEE (reference sequence). V gave up 4 bases and J gave up 1 base; unmatched junction bases: 4. The CDR3 runs to 14 residues. Here the CDR3 reads CASSPWTGQETQYF. The CDR3 bases are TGTGCCAGCAGCCCTTGGACAGGCCAAGAGACCCAGTACTTC.

This chain joins TRBV18 and TRBJ2-5, with D unclear. The CDR3 runs 13 residues. The germline V gene encodes CDR1 KGHSH and CDR2 LQKENI. V lost 3 bases, J lost 5 bases, and 10 bases lay in between. CDR3: CASSPGSLETQYF. CDR3 in DNA: TGTGCCAGCTCACCTGGATCGTTGGAGACCCAGTACTTC.